This T cell receptor (beta chain) was recovered during a study of blood T cell repertoires in COVID-19. This clone showed up just once. Germline CDR1 and CDR2: SGDLS and YYNGEE. Trimming shortened V by 4 bases and J by 0 bases, and 14 bases separated the two germline ends. The CDR3 runs to 15 residues. TCRdb's copy holds only in-frame clones and misses some; the assay was immunoSEQ multiplex PCR. Here the sample spans hundreds of thousands of clones, 80% to 95% being singletons. The sample comprised peripheral blood. The chain recombines TRBV9 with TRBJ2-7; the D gene is possibly TRBD2 (5 bases). The origin of this receptor is a man aged 55 to 70 with COVID-19, enrolled during active disease. The CDR3 loop is CASSKGVGSSYEQYF. The CDR3 DNA reads TGTGCCAGCAGCAAAGGAGTAGGGAGCTCCTACGAGCAGTACTTC.